Shown below are 17 T cell receptor beta chains from a single sample sequenced in a study of response to subunit inactivated influenza vaccine. MiXCR was run by TCRdb on the RT-PCR reads, yielding one entry per CDR3 protein. The data show 430,000 or so distinct CDR3 sequences, with approximately 11% seen just once and roughly 12% held by the top ten. The material was PBMCs from blood, obtained about 40 days after vaccination. Receptors were obtained from a man aged 45-65 years who received an inactivated influenza vaccine.

This clonotype has at least ten counts. This rearrangement joins TRBV5-1 to TRBJ2-3; TRBD1 is a possible D gene (6 bases). This CDR3 is 15 amino acids long. V gave up 5 bases and J gave up 1 base, with 14 bases separating them. Germline V gives CDR1 SGHRS, CDR2 YFSETQ. The CDR3 DNA follows: TGCGCCAGCAGACATTGGACAGAGGGCACAGATACGCAGTATTTT. As protein: CASRHWTEGTDTQYF.

This clonotype was observed a handful of times. The chain links TRBV12-5 to TRBJ2-1; D unclear. CDR3 length equals 12 residues. From germline, CDR1 is LGHNT and CDR2 FRNRAP. Trimming removed 3 bases from V and 7 bases from J, with 7 bases in between. The chain's CDR3 is CASGFSGNEQFF. The CDR3 DNA follows: TGTGCTAGTGGTTTCTCCGGGAATGAGCAGTTCTTC.

As regards this clonotype: Relative to the germline gene, one junction end is altered; a read error may explain this. V is TRBV7-7 and J is TRBJ1-2; 9 bases are shared with TRBD1. CDR1 is SSHAT and CDR2 is FNYEAQ in the germline V gene (reference sequence). This CDR3 is 15 amino acids long. As DNA, the CDR3 is TGTGCTAGCAGCTTCTGGACAGGGGAAAACTATGGCTACACCTTC. It yields the protein CASSFWTGENYGYTF. Looking up the rest from reference TRBV7-7 and TRBJ1-2 gives the full variable domain: GAGVSQSPRYKVTKRGQDVTLRCDPISSHATLYWYQQALGQGPEFLTYFNYEAQPDKSGLPSDRFSAERPEGSISTLTIQRTEQRDSAMYRCASSFWTGENYGYTFGSGTRLTVV.

This clonotype came up many times. The rearrangement joins TRBV9 to TRBJ1-1; D possibly corresponds to TRBD1 (5 bases). The CDR3 consists of 15 residues. Per germline, CDR1 SGDLS and CDR2 YYNGEE. Deletions cut 0 bases from V and 2 bases from J, with 11 bases between. CDR3 DNA sequence: TGTGCCAGCAGCGTAGGGGCAGGGCTAAACACTGAAGCTTTCTTT. Its protein is CASSVGAGLNTEAFF.

This clonotype occurred many times. J is TRBJ2-7 and V is TRBV29-1; D unresolved. Germline V CDR1 and CDR2: SQVTM, ANQGSEA. Trimming left V 4 bases short and J 1 base short, with 8 bases between. The CDR3 runs to 12 residues. The CDR3 nucleotides read TGCAGCGTTGGTCCGGCTTCCTACGAGCAGTACTTC. This codes for CSVGPASYEQYF.

The table lists this clonotype with many counts. This chain joins TRBV20-1 and TRBJ2-3; no clear D gene. This CDR3 contains 14 residues. Germline loops: CDR1 DFQATT, CDR2 SNEGSKA (reference sequence). V gave up 4 bases and J gave up 4 bases, with 15 bases separating them. CDR3 sequence (DNA): TGCAGTGCTACAACCCGGGCCGGCCCAGATACGCAGTATTTT. It yields the protein CSATTRAGPDTQYF.

The chain recombines TRBV5-1 with TRBJ2-2; TRBD1 is a possible D gene (5 bases). The V gene's germline CDR1 is SGHRS and CDR2 YFSETQ. Trimming took off 4 bases at V and 0 bases at J, with 13 bases between the two ends. This CDR3 contains 16 residues. CDR3: CASSLTDSANTGELFF. The CDR3 DNA follows: TGCGCCAGCAGCCTAACCGACAGCGCGAACACCGGGGAGCTGTTTTTT. The full variable domain, with the rest looked up from reference TRBV5-1 and TRBJ2-2, is KAGVTQTPRYLIKTRGQQVTLSCSPISGHRSVSWYQQTPGQGLQFLFEYFSETQRNKGNFPGRFSGRQFSNSRSEMNVSTLELGDSALYLCASSLTDSANTGELFFGEGSRLTVL.

This clonotype appeared many times. The rearrangement uses TRBV29-1 and TRBJ1-2; D not resolved. V gave up 6 bases and J gave up 7 bases, with 9 bases separating them. The CDR3 totals 10 residues. Germline V gene lookup returns CDR1 SQVTM and CDR2 ANQGSEA. The DNA of the CDR3 is TGCAGCGTGGGAGCTTCTGGCTACACCTTC. The encoded protein is CSVGASGYTF.

There are a few counts of this clonotype. The V and J genes are TRBV9 and TRBJ2-5; TRBD2 is a possible D gene (7 bases). Germline lookup yields CDR1 SGDLS and CDR2 YYNGEE. The V gene lost 3 bases and the J gene lost 2 bases, with 11 bases spanning the gap. The CDR3 consists of 14 residues. The DNA for the CDR3 is TGTGCCAGCAGCGGAGGGGGGGGTCAAGAGACCCAGTACTTC. Residues: CASSGGGGQETQYF.

The chain joins TRBV24-1 to TRBJ2-1, with 14 positions matching TRBD2. With 3 bases clipped from V and 3 bases from J, the junction kept 3 bases outside the gene matches. The CDR3 length is 17 residues. Germline V CDR1 and CDR2: KGHDR, SFDVKD. CDR3 sequence: CATSDHGLAGGYNEQFF. The CDR3 nucleotides are TGTGCCACCAGTGATCATGGACTAGCGGGAGGCTACAATGAGCAGTTCTTC.

At least ten counts were recorded for this clonotype. The gene calls are TRBV12-3 or TRBV12-4 and TRBJ2-3, with D unresolved. This CDR3 is built from 13 residues. V was pared by 1 base and J by 6 bases, with 8 bases between. CDR3 coding DNA: TGTGCCAGCAGTTTAGTGAGGTTTGATACGCAGTATTTT. Translation gives CASSLVRFDTQYF.

This chain uses TRBV20-1 with TRBJ1-1; D is ambiguous. This CDR3 region has 15 residues. Germline CDR1 is DFQATT and CDR2 is SNEGSKA (reference sequence). Trimming took off 0 bases at V and 0 bases at J, with 11 bases between the two ends. DNA for the CDR3: TGCAGTGCTAGAGATCGGAAAGCTATGAACACTGAAGCTTTCTTT. This codes for CSARDRKAMNTEAFF.

This clonotype was recorded a few times. The CDR3 protein is CASSLLFGVAKNIQYF. In DNA form, the CDR3 reads TGTGCCAGCAGTTTACTATTTGGGGTAGCCAAAAACATTCAGTACTTC. The chain links TRBV27 to TRBJ2-4; no reliable D call. The V and J ends lost 2 bases and 0 bases respectively, with 11 bases between them. CDR1 and CDR2 (germline): MNHEY, SMNVEV (reference sequence). This CDR3 region has 16 residues.

This clonotype was counted ten times or more. The V gene is TRBV29-1, the J gene TRBJ2-1; possibly TRBD1 or TRBD2 for D (5 bases each). Per germline, CDR1 SQVTM and CDR2 ANQGSEA. The CDR3 length is 14 residues. Trimming left V 5 bases short and J 0 bases short, with 11 bases between. CDR3 nucleotide sequence: TGCAGCGTTTTTACCGGGACCTCCTACAATGAGCAGTTCTTC. Its translation is CSVFTGTSYNEQFF.

This clonotype turned up a few times. The chain joins TRBV10-3 to TRBJ2-7; D is possibly TRBD2 (5 bases). With 4 bases removed from V and 4 bases from J, the gap between germline ends came to 11 bases. Germline V gene data show CDR1 as ENHRY and CDR2 as SYGVKD. The length of the CDR3 is 13 residues. The CDR3 nucleotides read TGTGCCATCAGTGCACTAGAGGAGTACGAGCAGTACTTC. Amino acids: CAISALEEYEQYF.

The chain combines TRBV7-9 with TRBJ1-2; D might be TRBD1 (6 bases). In germline, CDR1 is SEHNR, CDR2 FQNEAQ (reference sequence). The CDR3 consists of 13 residues. V was pared by 6 bases and J by 8 bases, with 16 bases between. The CDR3 sequence is CASSLGQTSGYTF. CDR3 sequence (DNA): TGTGCCAGCAGTCTCGGACAGACCTCGGGCTACACCTTC.

In this sample, this clonotype turned up many times. The chain has TRBV4-3 and TRBJ2-1; D not certain. Per germline, CDR1 LGHNA and CDR2 YSLEER. V lost 5 bases and J 6 bases, leaving 11 bases between the germline ends. This CDR3 contains 13 residues. The CDR3 DNA reads as TGCGCCAGCAGCTTCGGCACTTTCAATGAGCAGTTCTTC. Its protein is CASSFGTFNEQFF.